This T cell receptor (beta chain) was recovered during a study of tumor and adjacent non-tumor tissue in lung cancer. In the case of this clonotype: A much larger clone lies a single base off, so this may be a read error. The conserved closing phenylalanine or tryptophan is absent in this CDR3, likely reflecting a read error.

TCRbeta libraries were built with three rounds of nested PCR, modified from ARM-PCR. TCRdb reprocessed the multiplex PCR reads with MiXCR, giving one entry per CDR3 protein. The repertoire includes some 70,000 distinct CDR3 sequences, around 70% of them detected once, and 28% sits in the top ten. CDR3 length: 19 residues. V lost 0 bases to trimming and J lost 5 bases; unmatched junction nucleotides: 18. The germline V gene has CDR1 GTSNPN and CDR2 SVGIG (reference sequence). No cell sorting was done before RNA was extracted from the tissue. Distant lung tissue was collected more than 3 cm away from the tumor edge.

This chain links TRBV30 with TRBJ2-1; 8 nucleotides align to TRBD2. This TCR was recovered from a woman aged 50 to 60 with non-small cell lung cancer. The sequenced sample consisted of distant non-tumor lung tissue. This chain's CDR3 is CAWSVMTSAQRSTNNEQFS. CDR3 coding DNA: TGTGCCTGGAGTGTGATGACTAGCGCGCAAAGAAGTACTAACAATGAGCAGTTCTCC.